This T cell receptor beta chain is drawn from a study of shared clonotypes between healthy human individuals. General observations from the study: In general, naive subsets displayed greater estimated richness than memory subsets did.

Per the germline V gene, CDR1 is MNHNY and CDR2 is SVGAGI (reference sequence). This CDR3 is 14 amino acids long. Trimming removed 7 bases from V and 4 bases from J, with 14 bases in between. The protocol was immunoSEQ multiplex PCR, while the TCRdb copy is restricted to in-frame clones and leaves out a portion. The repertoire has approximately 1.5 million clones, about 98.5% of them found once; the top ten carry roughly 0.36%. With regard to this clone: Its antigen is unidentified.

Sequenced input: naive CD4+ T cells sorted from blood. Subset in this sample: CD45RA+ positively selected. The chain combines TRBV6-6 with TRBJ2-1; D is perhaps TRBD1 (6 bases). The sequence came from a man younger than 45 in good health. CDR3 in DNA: TGTGCCAGCACCCTGGGGGCAGTATACAATGAGCAGTTCTTC. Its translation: CASTLGAVYNEQFF.